This is a list of T cell receptor beta chains from one sample in a study of OX40 agonist ivuxolimab in advanced cancers. Repertoires were generated with immunoSEQ multiplex PCR, while TCRdb's copy carries only in-frame clones and drops some. The sample lists around 100,000 clones, about 91% occurring once. The starting material was CD4+ or CD8+ T cells sorted from blood, obtained in a trial of the OX40 agonist ivuxolimab. The source of these receptors is an adult with an advanced solid tumor such as melanoma, head and neck, liver or kidney cancer. Each CDR3 is given with its conserved first and last residue. D genes are given only for firm matches. Clone size, where shown, is once, few, many, or a class for clones that have expanded.

cdr3_nt | cdr3_aa | d_call | j_call | clone_size | v_call
TGTGCCAGCAGCCCTAGGGACGGCCAGCAGTACTTC | CASSPRDGQQYF | NA | TRBJ2-7 | once | TRBV7-9
TGTGCCAGCAGTGAACAGGGCCCCAATGAGCAGTTCTTC | CASSEQGPNEQFF | NA | TRBJ2-1 | NA | TRBV6-4
TGTGCCTGGAGTGGATGGGACCGGGCGGCCGAGCAGTACTTC | CAWSGWDRAAEQYF | NA | TRBJ2-7 | once | TRBV30
TGTGCCAGCAGCTTGGATCTGTACTCCTACAATGAGCAGTTCTTC | CASSLDLYSYNEQFF | NA | TRBJ2-1 | NA | TRBV11-2
TGTGCCAGTAGTGCCACACTACGGAGTCAAGAGACCCAGTACTTC | CASSATLRSQETQYF | NA | TRBJ2-5 | NA | TRBV19
TGTGCCAGCAGCTTAGATGGGACTTACCTCTACGAGCAGTACTTC | CASSLDGTYLYEQYF | NA | TRBJ2-7 | NA | TRBV11-2
TGTGCCAGCAGCCCCAACGGGAGGGGTAACGAGCAGTACTTC | CASSPNGRGNEQYF | TRBD2 | TRBJ2-7 | NA | TRBV11-3
TGTGCCAGCACCCCCGCCTGGCAGGGCGGGGGCGAGCAGTACTTC | CASTPAWQGGGEQYF | TRBD2 | TRBJ2-7 | once | TRBV28
TGCGCCAGCAGCTTGGTGGGATTTAATTCACCCCTCCACTTT | CASSLVGFNSPLHF | NA | TRBJ1-6 | NA | TRBV5-1
TGTGCCTCTAGGGGACTAGCGGGAGGGAACACCGGGGAGCTGTTTTTT | CASRGLAGGNTGELFF | TRBD2 | TRBJ2-2 | NA | TRBV7-2
TGCGCCAGCACGGGGCTCGGCACTGAAGCTTTCTTT | CASTGLGTEAFF | NA | TRBJ1-1 | NA | TRBV5-1
TGTGCCAGCAGTTTGCCCGGGACAGCTGGAAACACCATATATTTT | CASSLPGTAGNTIYF | TRBD1 | TRBJ1-3 | once | TRBV28
TGTGCCAGCCTGTCACTAGCGGGCTTCGAGCAGTTCTTC | CASLSLAGFEQFF | TRBD2 | TRBJ2-1 | NA | TRBV28